This passage covers 5 T cell receptor beta chains from one sample sequenced in a study of blood T cell repertoires in COVID-19. Assay: immunoSEQ multiplex PCR; the TCRdb copy retains only in-frame clones and omits some. The data show more than 75,000 clones, around 88% seen once. Sequencing was performed on peripheral blood. These receptors were collected from a man aged 25-40 years with acute or convalescent COVID-19.

This clone was recorded only once. The chain joins TRBV6-5 to TRBJ2-7; 9 bases fit TRBD1. CDR1 and CDR2 (germline): MNHEY, SVGAGI. V was clipped by 6 bases and J by 7 bases; unmatched bases: 13. The CDR3 has 15 residues. The CDR3 DNA sequence: TGTGCCAGCAGGGGGGGACAGGGTGGATTGGAAGAGCAGTACTTC. As protein: CASRGGQGGLEEQYF.

The rearrangement links TRBV7-9 to TRBJ1-5; no clear D gene. CDR3 length: 14 residues. V was trimmed by 2 bases and J by 6 bases, leaving 11 bases between them. Germline CDR1 is SEHNR and CDR2 is FQNEAQ (reference sequence). The CDR3 DNA sequence: TGTGCCAGCAGCTTAAGAGGGTCTGCTCAGCCCCAGCATTTT. Its translation: CASSLRGSAQPQHF.

This clone was seen only a few times. This chain links TRBV27 with TRBJ1-2; the match to TRBD1 covers 7 bases. CDR1 MNHEY and CDR2 SMNVEV come from the germline V gene (reference sequence). V shed 7 bases and J 4 bases; nucleotides not matched to a gene: 18. The CDR3 is 17 amino acids. CDR3 sequence (DNA): TGTGCCAGCACCTTCGACGGGACAGCCTCTTTTCGCTATGGCTACACCTTC. It yields the protein CASTFDGTASFRYGYTF.

The V and J genes are TRBV30 and TRBJ2-5; D is unclear. The CDR3 has 13 residues. Trimming shortened V by 3 bases and J by 5 bases, and 13 bases separated the two germline ends. CDR1 GTSNPN and CDR2 SVGIG come from the germline V gene (reference sequence). The CDR3 sequence is CAWSPRVRETQYF. In nucleotides, the CDR3 is TGTGCCTGGAGCCCTCGGGTCCGGGAGACCCAGTACTTC.

The chain couples TRBV28 to TRBJ2-7; possible D gene TRBD1, 6 bases. The CDR3 has 14 residues. CDR1 and CDR2 from the germline V gene are MDHEN and SYDVKM. V shed 4 bases and J shed 0 bases, with 10 bases lying between them. CDR3 coding DNA: TGTGCCAGCAGTTCTCTAGGGGGCTCCTACGAGCAGTACTTC. It codes for CASSSLGGSYEQYF.